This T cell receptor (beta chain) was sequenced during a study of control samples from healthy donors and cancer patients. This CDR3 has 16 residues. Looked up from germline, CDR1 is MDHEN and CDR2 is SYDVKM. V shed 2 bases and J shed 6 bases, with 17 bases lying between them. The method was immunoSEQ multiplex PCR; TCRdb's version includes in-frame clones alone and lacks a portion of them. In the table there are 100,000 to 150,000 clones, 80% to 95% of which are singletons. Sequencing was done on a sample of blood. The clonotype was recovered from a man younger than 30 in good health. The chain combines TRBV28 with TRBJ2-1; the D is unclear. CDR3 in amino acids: CASSLAGSVGPNEQFF. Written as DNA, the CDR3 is TGTGCCAGCAGTTTAGCTGGTTCGGTGGGCCCCAATGAGCAGTTCTTC.